These 11 T cell receptor beta chains originate from one sample sequenced in a study of blood T cell repertoires in COVID-19. The method was immunoSEQ multiplex PCR; TCRdb's version includes in-frame clones alone and lacks a portion of them. Among about 150,000 clones listed, around 84% were seen once. Source material: peripheral blood. Every receptor here comes from a woman in her sixties with COVID-19, enrolled during active disease.

V gene TRBV5-6 combines with J gene TRBJ2-6; no definite D call. V was cut by 7 bases and J by 6 bases, with 5 bases left in between. Germline V gives CDR1 SGHDT, CDR2 YYEEEE. The CDR3 extends over 11 amino acids. The CDR3 sequence: CASSQANVLTF. As DNA, the CDR3 is TGTGCCAGCTCCCAGGCCAACGTCCTGACTTTC. The entire variable domain, with the rest obtained from reference TRBV5-6 and TRBJ2-6, is as follows: DAGVTQSPTHLIKTRGQQVTLRCSPKSGHDTVSWYQQALGQGPQFIFQYYEEEERQRGNFPDRFSGHQFPNYSSELNVNALLLGDSALYLCASSQANVLTFGAGSRLTVL.

V usage is TRBV18 and J usage is TRBJ2-2; D not certain. CDR1 and CDR2 from the germline V gene are KGHSH and LQKENI. V lost 3 bases, J lost 5 bases, and 7 bases lay in between. The CDR3 has 13 residues. This CDR3 is CASSPVTTGELFF. The CDR3 DNA sequence: TGTGCCAGCTCACCTGTCACTACCGGGGAGCTGTTTTTT.

The chain carries TRBV18 and TRBJ1-1, with D possibly matching TRBD1 (5 bases). Germline CDR1 KGHSH, CDR2 LQKENI. The CDR3 consists of 16 residues. V lost 0 bases to trimming and J lost 0 bases, with 11 bases between them. The CDR3, as DNA: TGTGCCAGCTCACCACCGTCGACAGCCATGAACACTGAAGCTTTCTTT. Protein: CASSPPSTAMNTEAFF.

This clone was observed a few times. The V and J genes are TRBV7-2 and TRBJ2-5, with a possible D match to TRBD1 (5 bases). The V gene's germline CDR1 is SGHTA and CDR2 FQGNSA. CDR3 length: 14 amino acids. Trimming took off 5 bases at V and 5 bases at J, with 15 bases between the two ends. For the CDR3, the DNA is TGTGCCAGCAGCCGCCCCTCCAGGGATGAGACCCAGTACTTC. Its translation is CASSRPSRDETQYF.

The chain carries TRBV5-1 and TRBJ1-1; tentative D call: TRBD1 (6 bases). The CDR3 has 15 residues. The germline CDR1 and CDR2 sequences are SGHRS and YFSETQ. V lost 3 bases and J 3 bases, leaving 15 bases between the germline ends. The CDR3 loop reads CASSYPQGGDTEAFF. In DNA, the CDR3 is TGCGCCAGCAGCTACCCACAGGGTGGGGACACTGAAGCTTTCTTT.

The V gene is TRBV7-9, the J gene TRBJ1-1; a weak D match, TRBD1 (5 bases). The CDR3 runs 11 residues. The V end lost 4 bases, the J end lost 7 bases, and 7 bases lay between the germline ends. CDR1 and CDR2 (germline): SEHNR, FQNEAQ (reference sequence). In DNA, the CDR3 is TGTGCCAGCAGCTCCGGGGGTGAAGCTTTCTTT. It codes for CASSSGGEAFF. Full variable domain (rest looked up from reference TRBV7-9 and TRBJ1-1): DTGVSQNPRHKITKRGQNVTFRCDPISEHNRLYWYRQTLGQGPEFLTYFQNEAQLEKSRLLSDRFSAERPKGSFSTLEIQRTEQGDSAMYLCASSSGGEAFFGQGTRLTVV.

V usage is TRBV29-1 and J usage is TRBJ2-4, with 8 bases that match TRBD1. Germline lookup yields CDR1 SQVTM and CDR2 ANQGSEA. The CDR3 has 14 amino acids. V was clipped by 7 bases and J by 1 base; unmatched bases: 6. The CDR3, as DNA: TGCAGCGCTTGGACAGGGCTGGCCAAAAACATTCAGTACTTC. It translates to CSAWTGLAKNIQYF. The full variable domain, rest sourced from reference TRBV29-1 and TRBJ2-4, is SAVISQKPSRDICQRGTSLTIQCQVDSQVTMMFWYRQQPGQSLTLIATANQGSEATYESGFVIDKFPISRPNLTFSTLTVSNMSPEDSSIYLCSAWTGLAKNIQYFGAGTRLSVL.

The chain recombines TRBV5-1 with TRBJ1-6; D perhaps matches TRBD1 (6 bases). The V gene lost 0 bases and the J gene lost 5 bases, with 9 bases spanning the gap. The CDR3 sequence is 15 residues long. The germline CDR1 and CDR2 sequences are SGHRS and YFSETQ. The CDR3 loop reads CASSLGGQNNSPLHF. The DNA of the CDR3 is TGCGCCAGCAGCTTGGGCGGACAGAATAATTCACCCCTCCACTTT.

Only one count was recorded for this clone. The chain combines TRBV30 with TRBJ1-5; D may be TRBD1 (6 bases). Germline-derived CDR1 and CDR2 are GTSNPN and SVGIG (reference sequence). CDR3 size: 14 residues. Trimming shortened V by 0 bases and J by 7 bases, and 13 bases separated the two germline ends. The DNA for the CDR3 is TGTGCCTGGAGTGTCGGGACACCCTCCCAGCCCCAGCATTTT. The encoded protein is CAWSVGTPSQPQHF.

The chain is built from TRBV5-5 and TRBJ1-5; D call uncertain. CDR3 length equals 17 residues. V lost 1 base, J lost 2 bases, and 16 bases lay in between. Germline lookup yields CDR1 SGHKS and CDR2 YYEKEE (reference sequence). CDR3 nucleotide sequence: TGTGCCAGCAGCTTGATCTCCACGCCGGCGGGCAATCAGCCCCAGCATTTT. Amino acids: CASSLISTPAGNQPQHF.

The chain uses TRBV6-1 and TRBJ1-4; maybe TRBD1 (6 bases). Germline CDR1 reads MNHNS; CDR2 reads SASEGT. V was clipped by 4 bases and J by 7 bases, with 13 bases between them. This CDR3 comprises 14 residues. CDR3 region: CASSVAGEVEKLFF. In DNA, the CDR3 is TGTGCCAGCAGTGTAGCAGGGGAGGTTGAAAAACTGTTTTTT.